This record covers a single TCR beta chain. What it binds is unknown. Trimming took off 4 bases at V and 3 bases at J, with 25 bases between the two ends. Germline V lookup: CDR1 MGHRA, CDR2 YSYEKL. The CDR3 spans 18 residues. Clones were read by immunoSEQ multiplex PCR, and TCRdb kept only the in-frame ones, dropping some. The sample yields over 60,000 clones, over 80% seen once. This record belongs to a study of OX40 agonist ivuxolimab in advanced cancers. On the study more broadly: Ivuxolimab is an agonistic anti-OX40 (CD134) antibody, and patients were treated with it. The study, taken as a whole, reports: CD8+ T cells showed, on average, more clonal expansion than CD4+ cells. Dose levels from 0.1 to 3.0 mg/kg saw CD4+ and CD8+ blood T cells expand clonally by week 6.

Autoimmune disease history or systemic immunosuppression barred patients. The sample was CD4+ or CD8+ T cells sorted from blood, taken in a trial of the OX40 agonist ivuxolimab. The clonotype was recovered from an adult with an advanced solid tumor such as melanoma, head and neck, liver or kidney cancer. The chain carries TRBV4-1 and TRBJ2-7, with D possibly matching TRBD2 (5 bases). The CDR3 spells CASSREGWGRAHYYEQYF. The CDR3 DNA is TGCGCCAGCAGCCGCGAGGGCTGGGGTAGGGCCCACTACTACGAGCAGTACTTC.